The 27 T cell receptor beta chains given below trace back to one sample, sequenced in a study of OX40 agonist ivuxolimab in advanced cancers. The protocol was immunoSEQ multiplex PCR, while the TCRdb copy is restricted to in-frame clones and leaves out a portion. The repertoire holds some 87,000 clones, with over 75% as singletons. Sequencing was performed on CD4+ or CD8+ T cells sorted from blood, taken in a trial of the OX40 agonist ivuxolimab. The origin of the receptors is an adult with an advanced solid tumor such as melanoma, head and neck, liver or kidney cancer.

V and J are TRBV5-1 and TRBJ1-2, with D perhaps matching TRBD1 (6 bases). V lost 4 bases to trimming and J lost 3 bases, with 13 bases between them. This CDR3 contains 14 residues. Germline V CDR1 and CDR2: SGHRS, YFSETQ. CDR3 nucleotide sequence: TGCGCCAGCAGCCCGGGGGGCGGAGACTATGGCTACACCTTC. Translated, it gives CASSPGGGDYGYTF.

The genes are TRBV18 and TRBJ1-4, with 11 bases that match TRBD1. The CDR3 has 18 amino acids. Germline V gene sequence: CDR1 KGHSH, CDR2 LQKENI. V lost 0 bases and J lost 0; bases outside the gene matches: 3. The CDR3 protein is CASSPPGTGGSTNEKLFF. In nucleotides, the CDR3 is TGTGCCAGCTCACCACCCGGGACAGGGGGATCAACTAATGAAAAACTGTTTTTT.

The CDR3: CATLKDRGGGYTF. In DNA form, the CDR3 reads TGCGCCACCCTCAAAGACAGGGGAGGTGGCTACACCTTC. The chain combines TRBV10-1 with TRBJ1-2; 8 bases line up with TRBD1. Per germline, CDR1 WNHNN and CDR2 SYGVQD (reference sequence). V dropped 10 bases and J dropped 7; count of bases not matched to a gene: 11. The CDR3 spans 13 residues.

The chain employs TRBV7-2 and TRBJ2-7, with D unresolved. V lost 8 bases and J lost 3, with 11 bases in between. There are 12 residues in the CDR3. Germline CDR1 and CDR2: SGHTA and FQGNSA. The CDR3 spells CASLGWDYEQYF. The DNA of the CDR3 is TGTGCCAGCCTAGGGTGGGACTACGAGCAGTACTTC.

The chain carries TRBV7-2 and TRBJ1-2; 7 nucleotides match TRBD1. CDR3 length: 14 amino acids. The V gene end was trimmed by 0 bases and the J gene end by 8 bases; junction bases not matched to a gene: 6. The germline V gene has CDR1 SGHTA and CDR2 FQGNSA. The CDR3 bases are TGTGCCAGCAGCTTAGCTGTGACAGGGTTGGGCTACACCTTC. It translates to CASSLAVTGLGYTF.

This chain joins TRBV23-1 and TRBJ1-2; the D gene is possibly TRBD1 (5 bases). TRBV23-1 belongs to the ORF category, with a function that is uncertain. The CDR3 is made up of 15 amino acids. For the CDR3, the DNA is TGCGCTACTCCAGTCGGGGGATGGGGCTATAATGGCTACACCTTC. The encoded protein is CATPVGGWGYNGYTF.

The V and J genes are TRBV6-5 and TRBJ2-1; 8 bases align to TRBD2. The J segment lost 6 bases and the V segment lost 10 bases, leaving 11 bases of the junction unmatched. The CDR3 spans 14 residues. The germline gives CDR1 MNHEY, CDR2 SVGAGI. This CDR3 is CATATGGRSNEQFF. CDR3 DNA sequence: TGTGCCACAGCGACGGGCGGGAGGAGCAATGAGCAGTTCTTC.

The chain is built from TRBV30 and TRBJ1-6; 8 bases agree with TRBD1. J lost 12 bases, V lost 3 bases, and 13 bases had no gene match. CDR1 is GTSNPN and CDR2 is SVGIG in the germline V gene (reference sequence). This CDR3 region has 15 residues. CDR3 DNA: TGTGCCTGGAGCCCGGCCACAGGGGGTCCCGGACCCCTCCACTTT. Translation gives CAWSPATGGPGPLHF.

V and J are TRBV9 and TRBJ1-4, with 7 bases aligning to TRBD1. The V gene end was trimmed by 3 bases and the J gene end by 8 bases; junction bases not matched to a gene: 10. The length of the CDR3 is 15 residues. Germline CDR1 is SGDLS and CDR2 is YYNGEE. The CDR3 here is CASSALTGDAEKLFF. The CDR3 bases are TGTGCCAGCAGCGCCTTAACAGGGGACGCCGAAAAACTGTTTTTT.

This clone was counted once. The rearrangement links TRBV2 to TRBJ2-7; no clear D. The germline V gene encodes CDR1 SNHLY and CDR2 FYNNEI. V shed 0 bases and J shed 6 bases, with 9 bases lying between them. The CDR3 is 13 residues long. The CDR3 DNA reads as TGTGCCAGCAGTGAAGCGCTTCCGGGCGAGCAGTACTTC. This codes for CASSEALPGEQYF.

The gene calls are TRBV25-1 and TRBJ1-1; 7 nucleotides agree with TRBD1. CDR3 length equals 15 residues. Trimming at V came to 1 base and at J to 5 bases, leaving 7 bases not matched to a gene. Looked up from germline, CDR1 is MGHDK and CDR2 is SYGVNS. CDR3 protein: CASSESYRGRTEAFF. CDR3 sequence (DNA): TGTGCCAGCAGTGAATCGTACAGGGGACGAACTGAAGCTTTCTTT.

This chain uses TRBV9 with TRBJ1-2; 7 bases match TRBD1. The CDR3 length is 15 residues. Looked up from germline, CDR1 is SGDLS and CDR2 is YYNGEE. The junction had 9 bases not matched to a gene; V was cut back by 3 bases and J by 4 bases. CDR3 protein: CASSEGIQGSYGYTF. CDR3 coding DNA: TGTGCCAGCAGCGAGGGTATACAGGGGAGCTATGGCTACACCTTC. Looking up the rest from reference TRBV9 and TRBJ1-2 gives the full variable domain: DSGVTQTPKHLITATGQRVTLRCSPRSGDLSVYWYQQSLDQGLQFLIQYYNGEERAKGNILERFSAQQFPDLHSELNLSSLELGDSALYFCASSEGIQGSYGYTFGSGTRLTVV.

J is TRBJ1-1 and V is TRBV6-1; no clear D. The CDR3 consists of 13 residues. Trimming shortened V by 4 bases and J by 0 bases, and 6 bases separated the two germline ends. Germline values: CDR1 MNHNS, CDR2 SASEGT. The CDR3 DNA sequence: TGTGCCAGCAGTGGACGGATGAACACTGAAGCTTTCTTT. This sequence encodes CASSGRMNTEAFF.

V and J are TRBV5-8 and TRBJ1-2, with 7 bases fitting TRBD1. Per the germline V gene, CDR1 is SGHTS and CDR2 is YDEGEE. The CDR3 sequence is 17 residues long. The V gene end was trimmed by 0 bases and the J gene end by 0 bases; junction bases not matched to a gene: 8. In DNA, the CDR3 is TGTGCCAGCAGCTTGGACAGGGGTACTATACCTAACTATGGCTACACCTTC. The encoded protein is CASSLDRGTIPNYGYTF.

The genes are TRBV28 and TRBJ1-6; no definite D call. The CDR3 totals 13 residues. The germline V and J ends were trimmed by 7 bases and 7 bases, with 11 bases remaining between them. CDR1 is MDHEN and CDR2 is SYDVKM in the germline V gene. The CDR3: CASTNGANSPLHF. CDR3 in DNA: TGTGCCAGCACCAACGGTGCAAATTCACCCCTCCACTTT.

This chain uses TRBV7-2 with TRBJ2-6; 12 bases line up with TRBD2. J was trimmed by 3 bases and V by 7 bases; bases with no gene match: 10. This CDR3 is 18 amino acids long. Germline values: CDR1 SGHTA, CDR2 FQGNSA. The CDR3 sequence is CASTLGGTSGFGANVLTF. The CDR3 DNA sequence: TGTGCCAGCACTCTAGGCGGGACTAGCGGGTTTGGGGCCAACGTCCTGACTTTC.

J is TRBJ2-1 and V is TRBV7-2; D is unclear. The CDR3 consists of 17 residues. With 5 bases removed from V and 0 bases from J, the gap between germline ends came to 17 bases. CDR1 is SGHTA and CDR2 is FQGNSA in the germline V gene. CDR3 sequence (DNA): TGTGCCAGCAGCCTCGCAGTTAGGAGTATCTCCTACAATGAGCAGTTCTTC. Its protein is CASSLAVRSISYNEQFF.

The rearrangement joins TRBV6-1 to TRBJ2-1; 8 bases match TRBD1. Germline CDR1 MNHNS, CDR2 SASEGT. V was pared by 4 bases and J by 7 bases, with 12 bases of the junction left unmatched. This CDR3 region has 16 residues. The CDR3 bases are TGTGCCAGCAGTGTCCCGGCCAGGGGGCTGTCAAATGAGCAGTTCTTC. As protein: CASSVPARGLSNEQFF.

Comments on this clone: An end of the junction does not agree with germline; a read error may underlie this. CDR3 loop: CSVEGLAGGPLF. The CDR3 DNA is TGCAGCGTTGAGGGACTAGCGGGAGGGCCGCTCTTC. The chain carries TRBV29-1 and TRBJ2-1; 16 bases are a match to TRBD2. This CDR3 has 12 residues. Germline CDR1 SQVTM, CDR2 ANQGSEA.

This chain joins TRBV19 and TRBJ1-5; weak D call: TRBD1 (5 bases). Germline assignment: CDR1 LNHDA and CDR2 SQIVND (reference sequence). The CDR3 length is 14 residues. Trimming pared 6 bases from V and 1 base from J, leaving 10 bases between. Written as DNA, the CDR3 is TGTGCCAGTAGCCCCCGGGACAGCAATCAGCCCCAGCATTTT. Translated, it gives CASSPRDSNQPQHF.

The V gene is TRBV5-1, the J gene TRBJ2-5; the D gene is possibly TRBD1 (6 bases). The germline CDR1 and CDR2 sequences are SGHRS and YFSETQ. The CDR3 covers 14 residues. V was pared by 5 bases and J by 3 bases, with 14 bases between. CDR3 in DNA: TGCGCCAGCAGGATACAGGGTTTGGAAGAGACCCAGTACTTC. Translated, it gives CASRIQGLEETQYF.

This clone was detected only a few times. CDR3 nucleotide sequence: TGTGCCAGCAGCTTTCTAGCAACCGGGTCGGAGACCCAGTACTTC. It encodes CASSFLATGSETQYF. This chain links TRBV7-8 with TRBJ2-5, with D perhaps matching TRBD2 (5 bases). The CDR3 runs 15 residues. The germline V gene encodes CDR1 SGHVS and CDR2 FQNEAQ. Trimming stripped 3 bases from V and 5 bases from J, with 16 bases between.

J is TRBJ2-1 and V is TRBV7-9, with D possibly being TRBD2 (5 bases). CDR1 is SEHNR, CDR2 FQNEAQ, per germline (reference sequence). Trimming cost V 3 bases and J 12 bases, with 9 bases left between them. This CDR3 is built from 11 residues. Written as DNA, the CDR3 is TGTGCCAGCAGCTTCGATGGGAGGCAGTTCTTC. The encoded protein is CASSFDGRQFF.

This clone was picked up a small number of times. The rearrangement links TRBV19 to TRBJ1-1; TRBD1 matches 8 bases. The length of the CDR3 is 17 residues. Germline-derived CDR1 and CDR2 are LNHDA and SQIVND (reference sequence). V lost 0 bases and J lost 1; bases outside the gene matches: 7. The CDR3 loop reads CASSIDRQGFGNTEAFF. In DNA, the CDR3 is TGTGCCAGTAGTATAGATCGACAGGGGTTTGGGAACACTGAAGCTTTCTTT.

The gene calls are TRBV18 and TRBJ1-5, with D unclear. The germline V gene encodes CDR1 KGHSH and CDR2 LQKENI. The V end was cut by 2 bases, the J end by 2 bases, with 7 bases between. The CDR3 consists of 14 residues. This CDR3 reads CASSPGFGNQPQHF. DNA of the CDR3: TGTGCCAGCTCACCAGGGTTTGGCAATCAGCCCCAGCATTTT.

This clone was picked up one time. The V and J genes are TRBV28 and TRBJ1-1, with TRBD1 identical over 7 bases. V lost 2 bases and J lost 6; bases outside the gene matches: 9. From germline, CDR1 is MDHEN and CDR2 SYDVKM. The CDR3 loop spans 15 amino acids. CDR3 nucleotides: TGTGCCAGCAGTTTACCCCCGACAGGGAGCGCTGAAGCTTTCTTT. Its protein is CASSLPPTGSAEAFF.

The chain combines TRBV7-2 with TRBJ1-2; no reliable D call. The CDR3 extends over 12 amino acids. Trimming stripped 1 base from V and 9 bases from J, with 9 bases between. Germline lookup yields CDR1 SGHTA and CDR2 FQGNSA. DNA of the CDR3: TGTGCCAGCAGCTTAGTTCCGGATAGCTACACCTTC. It yields the protein CASSLVPDSYTF.